This entry features one T cell receptor (beta chain) sequence. Original processing methods: Amplification with reference gene primers provided the estimates of nucleated cell counts. Only in-frame clones appear in the TCRdb table, and some are missing; sequencing was by immunoSEQ multiplex PCR. V, J and clone size are taken as reported in that table, and D and trimming were inferred from the DNA itself. The sample shows some 150,000 clones, roughly four fifths of them seen only once. The data were obtained in a study of blood T cell repertoires in COVID-19. Turning to the study itself: Donors in the United States, Italy and Spain gave samples during acute or convalescent COVID-19.

Trimming at V came to 6 bases and at J to 5 bases, leaving 8 bases not matched to a gene. This CDR3 has 15 amino acids. The germline gives CDR1 MNHEY, CDR2 SVGAGI. This TCR came from a woman in her 50s with active or convalescent COVID-19. The sequenced sample consisted of peripheral blood. The V gene is TRBV6-5, the J gene TRBJ1-1; 11 bases match TRBD1. CDR3 nucleotide sequence: TGTGCCAGCAGCCTTGGGGACAGGGGGAGGACTGAAGCTTTCTTT. Protein sequence: CASSLGDRGRTEAFF.